This TCR beta chain was observed in a study of blood T cell repertoires in COVID-19. Study context: Samples taken during acute and convalescent COVID-19 were collected in the United States, Italy and Spain.

This clone was seen once. Germline values: CDR1 MNHEY, CDR2 SVGAGI. The CDR3 extends over 14 amino acids. V was trimmed by 7 bases and J by 2 bases, leaving 14 bases between them. Sequencing was performed with immunoSEQ multiplex PCR; in TCRdb, only in-frame clones are kept and a portion is missing. The sample shows fewer than 350,000 clones, roughly 91% of them seen only once. The sequenced sample consisted of PBMCs or T cells enriched from blood (not recorded which). The chain has TRBV6-5 and TRBJ1-1; TRBD1 is a possible D gene (6 bases). The sequence was collected from a middle-aged woman with acute COVID-19. CDR3 DNA: TGTGCCAGCAACCACGACAGGCCTAACACTGAAGCTTTCTTT. Protein sequence: CASNHDRPNTEAFF.